Sequencing of this T cell receptor (beta chain) was carried out in a study of blood T cell repertoires in COVID-19. Overall study: Italy, Spain and the United States were the sources of the convalescent and acute COVID-19 samples.

Here immunoSEQ multiplex PCR was the method, and the copy in TCRdb shows in-frame clones only, minus some. Of tens of thousands of clones listed, roughly four fifths are singletons. The CDR3 contains 17 residues. Germline CDR1 reads LGHDT; CDR2 reads YNNKEL (reference sequence). Trimming took 3 bases from V and 8 from J; bases not matched to a gene: 10. The sample was peripheral blood. The V and J genes are TRBV3-1 (or the pseudogene TRBV3-2) and TRBJ2-1, with 13 bases fitting TRBD2. The receptor was isolated from a man aged 50-59 years with acute or convalescent COVID-19. In DNA form, the CDR3 reads TGTGCCAGCAGCCATCGACTAGCGGGAGGTCGATGGTATGAGCAGTTCTTC. Protein product: CASSHRLAGGRWYEQFF.